Sequencing of this TCR beta chain was carried out in a study of blood T cells in healthy people across ages. Study-wide findings and caveats: Older individuals had lower TCR beta diversity per million T cells (the decline was roughly linear).

Of note for this clonotype: The antigen is unknown.

Primers used in a second PCR of roughly 6 to 11 cycles were a sample-barcoded 5' primer and a J-beta primer mix. All cDNA molecules were each tagged by a template-switch adaptor with 12 random nucleotides. TCRdb used MiXCR to reprocess the 5' RACE reads, holding one entry per CDR3 protein. The sample has roughly 830,000 distinct CDR3 sequences; about 62% are singletons. The specimen was blood. The TCR originated in a man aged 25 to 40 in good health.

The CDR3 DNA reads as TGTGCCAGCAGGCTAGGGGTGGATAGCAATCAGCCCCAGCATTTT. Protein product: CASRLGVDSNQPQHF. J is TRBJ1-5 and V is TRBV6-2 or TRBV6-3, with D possibly matching TRBD1 (5 bases). In germline, CDR1 is MNHEY, CDR2 SVGEGT. The CDR3 is 15 amino acids. V lost 6 bases and J lost 0, with 12 bases in between.